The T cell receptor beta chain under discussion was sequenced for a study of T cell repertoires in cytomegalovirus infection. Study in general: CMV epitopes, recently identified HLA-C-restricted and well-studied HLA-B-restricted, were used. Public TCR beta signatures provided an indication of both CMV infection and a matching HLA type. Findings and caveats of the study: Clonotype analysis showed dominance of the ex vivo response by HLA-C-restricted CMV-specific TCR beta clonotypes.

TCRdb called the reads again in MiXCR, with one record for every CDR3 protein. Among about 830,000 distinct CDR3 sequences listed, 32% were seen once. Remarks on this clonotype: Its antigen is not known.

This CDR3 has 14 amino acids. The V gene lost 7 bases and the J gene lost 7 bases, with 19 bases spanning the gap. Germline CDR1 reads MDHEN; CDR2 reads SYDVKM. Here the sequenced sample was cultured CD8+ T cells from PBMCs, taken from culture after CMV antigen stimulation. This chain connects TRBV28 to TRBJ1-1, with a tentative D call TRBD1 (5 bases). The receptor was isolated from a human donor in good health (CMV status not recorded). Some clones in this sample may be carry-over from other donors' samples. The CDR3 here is CASKPSGGIVEAFF. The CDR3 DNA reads TGTGCCAGCAAACCGAGCGGGGGAATAGTTGAAGCTTTCTTT.